This TCR beta chain appears in the sequencing data of a study of blood T cell repertoires in COVID-19. At the level of the study: Both acute and convalescent COVID-19 samples were obtained from the United States, Italy and Spain. From T cells, B-cell-depleted T cells, or PBMCs came the material, which was cDNA or gDNA.

In the source study's methods: Reference gene primer amplification in the assay estimated nucleated cell counts. Some clones are missing from TCRdb's copy, which holds only in-frame ones; the method was immunoSEQ multiplex PCR. The V and J calls and clone size were taken over from that table, and D and trimming were inferred from the DNA. The sample has roughly 150,000 clones; around 85% are singletons. Seattle-derived patients entered the study during active infection and were followed longitudinally. Looked up from germline, CDR1 is MNHEY and CDR2 is SVGAGI. Trimming took 6 bases from V and 10 from J; bases not matched to a gene: 6. This CDR3 has 12 residues.

The TCR sequence derives from an elderly woman with COVID-19, enrolled during active disease. Sequenced material: peripheral blood. The chain is built from TRBV6-5 and TRBJ2-1; TRBD2 aligns across 7 bases. The CDR3: CASRGTIAEQFF. As DNA, the CDR3 is TGTGCCAGCAGGGGGACTATCGCCGAGCAGTTCTTC.